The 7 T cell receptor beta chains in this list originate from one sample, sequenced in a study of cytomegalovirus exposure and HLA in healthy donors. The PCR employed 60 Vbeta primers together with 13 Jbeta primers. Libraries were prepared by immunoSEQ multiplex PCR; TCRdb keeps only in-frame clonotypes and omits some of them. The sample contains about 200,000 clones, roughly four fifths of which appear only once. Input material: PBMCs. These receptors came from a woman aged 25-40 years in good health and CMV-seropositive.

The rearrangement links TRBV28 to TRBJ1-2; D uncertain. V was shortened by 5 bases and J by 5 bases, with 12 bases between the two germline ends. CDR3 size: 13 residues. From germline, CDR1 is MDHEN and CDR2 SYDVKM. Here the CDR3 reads CASSSDRFYGYTF. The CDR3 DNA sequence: TGTGCCAGCAGTAGCGATCGCTTTTATGGCTACACCTTC.

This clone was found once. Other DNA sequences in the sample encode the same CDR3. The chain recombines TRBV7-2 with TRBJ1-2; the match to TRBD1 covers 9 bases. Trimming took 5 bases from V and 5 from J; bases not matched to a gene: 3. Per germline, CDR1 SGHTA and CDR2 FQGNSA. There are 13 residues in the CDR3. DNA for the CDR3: TGTGCCAGCAGCCCCGGACAGGGGTATGGCTACACCTTC. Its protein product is CASSPGQGYGYTF.

CDR3 sequence (DNA): TGTGCCAGCATGGAGGCGAATGAGCAGTTCTTC. Protein product: CASMEANEQFF. V gene TRBV6-1 combines with J gene TRBJ2-1; a possible D gene is TRBD2 (5 bases). Germline CDR1 and CDR2: MNHNS and SASEGT. Trimming stripped 7 bases from V and 7 bases from J, with 8 bases between. The CDR3 has 11 residues.

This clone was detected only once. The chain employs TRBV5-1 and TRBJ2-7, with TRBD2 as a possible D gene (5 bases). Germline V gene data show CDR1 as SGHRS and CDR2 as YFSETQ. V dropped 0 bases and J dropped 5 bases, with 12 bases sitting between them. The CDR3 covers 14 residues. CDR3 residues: CASSLAEPGNEQYF. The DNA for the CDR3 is TGCGCCAGCAGCTTGGCCGAGCCGGGGAACGAGCAGTACTTC.

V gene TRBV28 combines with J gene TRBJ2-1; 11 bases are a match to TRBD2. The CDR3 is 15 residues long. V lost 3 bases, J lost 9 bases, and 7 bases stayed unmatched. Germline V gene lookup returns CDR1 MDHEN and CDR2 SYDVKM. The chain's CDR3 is CASSFVAGGPGEQFF. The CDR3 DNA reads TGTGCCAGCAGTTTTGTAGCGGGAGGGCCTGGTGAGCAGTTCTTC.

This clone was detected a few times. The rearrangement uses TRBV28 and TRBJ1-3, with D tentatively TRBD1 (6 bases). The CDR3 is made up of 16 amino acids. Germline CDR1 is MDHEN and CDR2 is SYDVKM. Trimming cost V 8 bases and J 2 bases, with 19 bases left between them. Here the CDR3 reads CASSQREGGPGNTIYF. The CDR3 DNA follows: TGTGCCAGCTCCCAACGGGAGGGGGGCCCTGGAAACACCATATATTTT.

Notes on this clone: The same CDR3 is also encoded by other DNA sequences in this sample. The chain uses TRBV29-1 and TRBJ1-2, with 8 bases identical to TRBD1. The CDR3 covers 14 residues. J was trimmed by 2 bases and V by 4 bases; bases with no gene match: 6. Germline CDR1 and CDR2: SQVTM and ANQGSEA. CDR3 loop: CSVGTGIENYGYTF. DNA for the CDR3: TGCAGCGTTGGGACAGGGATTGAAAACTATGGCTACACCTTC.